Presented here are 18 T cell receptor beta chains from one specimen sequenced in a study of T cells in localized non-small cell lung cancer. Clones were sequenced by immunoSEQ multiplex PCR, and TCRdb holds only the in-frame ones, with some missing. Among some 82,000 clones, 60% to 85% were seen once, and the ten largest hold 15% to 20%. Sequenced material: PBMCs, taken before any cancer treatment. All receptors come from a man aged 40 to 70 with stage II squamous cell lung carcinoma.

The gene calls are TRBV6-6 and TRBJ2-1; D gene ambiguous. Per germline, CDR1 MNHNY and CDR2 SVGAGI (reference sequence). The V end lost 0 bases, the J end lost 6 bases, and 15 bases lay between the germline ends. The CDR3 runs 16 residues. Here the CDR3 reads CASSYSMEPPLNEQFF. CDR3 sequence (DNA): TGTGCCAGCAGTTACTCCATGGAGCCTCCGCTCAATGAGCAGTTCTTC.

The chain is built from TRBV4-3 and TRBJ2-3; 9 bases are shared with TRBD2. Germline CDR1 is LGHNA and CDR2 is YSLEER. The CDR3 has 16 residues. V shed 4 bases, J shed 5 bases, and the junction held 10 bases outside the gene matches. CDR3 sequence (DNA): TGCGCCAGCAGCCTTTCTTTGCGGGGGGGCGTAGATACGCAGTATTTT. Its translation: CASSLSLRGGVDTQYF.

The CDR3 sequence is CASSPSGTLNTGELFF. DNA for the CDR3: TGTGCCAGCAGCCCCTCCGGGACACTGAACACCGGGGAGCTGTTTTTT. The rearrangement joins TRBV9 to TRBJ2-2; D perhaps matches TRBD1 (6 bases). This CDR3 comprises 16 residues. The germline gives CDR1 SGDLS, CDR2 YYNGEE. Trimming took off 4 bases at V and 1 base at J, with 14 bases between the two ends.

This chain uses TRBV15 with TRBJ2-6; D unclear. The CDR3 sequence is 16 residues long. V dropped 5 bases and J dropped 0 bases, with 11 bases sitting between them. CDR1 LNHNV and CDR2 YYDKDF come from the germline V gene (reference sequence). The CDR3 DNA follows: TGTGCCACCAGCCCCGCCATCCACTCTGGGGCCAACGTCCTGACTTTC. Its protein product is CATSPAIHSGANVLTF.

This chain links TRBV14 with TRBJ1-1, with TRBD1 matching over 7 bases. CDR1 is SGHDN and CDR2 is FVKESK in the germline V gene. The trim removed 4 bases at V and 5 bases at J, leaving 10 bases unmatched. This CDR3 contains 15 residues. This CDR3 reads CASSRGQPKTTEAFF. The CDR3 nucleotides read TGTGCCAGCAGCCGGGGACAGCCTAAAACTACTGAAGCTTTCTTT.

The J gene is TRBJ1-5, the V gene TRBV6-6; tentatively, D is TRBD1 (5 bases). The germline V gene has CDR1 MNHNY and CDR2 SVGAGI (reference sequence). The CDR3 contains 15 residues. Trimming cost V 0 bases and J 8 bases, with 14 bases left between them. The DNA for the CDR3 is TGTGCCAGCAGTTACTCGATAGCGGGGGAAAAGCCCCAGCATTTT. It specifies CASSYSIAGEKPQHF.

V is TRBV27 and J is TRBJ2-1; D is unclear. CDR1 MNHEY and CDR2 SMNVEV come from the germline V gene (reference sequence). V lost 6 bases and J 3 bases, leaving 21 bases between the germline ends. The CDR3 loop spans 17 amino acids. The CDR3 DNA reads TGTGCCAGCAGCCAGCCAGTACCTAATATATTCTACAATGAGCAGTTCTTC. This gives the protein CASSQPVPNIFYNEQFF.

V usage is TRBV7-9 and J usage is TRBJ2-1, with D perhaps TRBD2 (5 bases). Per the germline V gene, CDR1 is SEHNR and CDR2 is FQNEAQ (reference sequence). This CDR3 contains 14 residues. Trimming pared 0 bases from V and 4 bases from J, leaving 7 bases between. CDR3 residues: CASSLAGSYNEQFF. The CDR3, as DNA: TGTGCCAGCAGCTTAGCGGGGAGTTACAATGAGCAGTTCTTC. Complete variable domain (other parts from reference TRBV7-9 and TRBJ2-1): DTGVSQNPRHKITKRGQNVTFRCDPISEHNRLYWYRQTLGQGPEFLTYFQNEAQLEKSRLLSDRFSAERPKGSFSTLEIQRTEQGDSAMYLCASSLAGSYNEQFFGPGTRLTVL.

The rearrangement links TRBV29-1 to TRBJ2-7; possibly TRBD2 for D (7 bases). CDR3 size: 12 residues. Germline CDR1 SQVTM, CDR2 ANQGSEA. The germline V and J ends were trimmed by 6 bases and 4 bases, with 13 bases remaining between them. The chain's CDR3 is CSVRGGVYEQYF. DNA of the CDR3: TGCAGCGTACGAGGGGGGGTGTACGAGCAGTACTTC.

The chain carries TRBV19 and TRBJ2-7; D is ambiguous. V shed 1 base and J shed 2 bases, with 9 bases lying between them. This CDR3 has 14 residues. Germline V lookup: CDR1 LNHDA, CDR2 SQIVND (reference sequence). The chain's CDR3 is CASSIGAFTYEQYF. Here the CDR3 DNA reads TGTGCCAGTAGTATAGGGGCTTTTACCTACGAGCAGTACTTC.

The gene calls are TRBV30 and TRBJ2-1; D is perhaps TRBD1 (6 bases). The CDR3 is 12 residues long. Germline V lookup: CDR1 GTSNPN, CDR2 SVGIG (reference sequence). The V end was cut by 1 base, the J end by 10 bases, with 11 bases between. The DNA for the CDR3 is TGTGCCTGGAGTGCACAGGGAGTGGAGCAGTTCTTC. This sequence encodes CAWSAQGVEQFF.

CDR3 amino acids: CASSLNPGTRETQYF. The CDR3 DNA reads as TGTGCCAGCAGCTTAAATCCAGGCACCAGGGAGACCCAGTACTTC. The chain uses TRBV7-3 and TRBJ2-5; D unresolved. The CDR3 covers 15 residues. V lost 1 base and J lost 5, with 14 bases in between. From germline, CDR1 is SGHTA and CDR2 FQGTGA.

V usage is TRBV7-9 and J usage is TRBJ1-2; 7 bases match TRBD1. The ends lost 1 base at V and 6 bases at J; junction bases unmatched: 14. CDR3 size: 17 residues. CDR1 and CDR2 (germline): SEHNR, FQNEAQ (reference sequence). In nucleotides, the CDR3 is TGTGCCAGCAGCTTAGAAAAAGGAAGGGGCGGGACAGATGGCTACACCTTC. Its protein product is CASSLEKGRGGTDGYTF.

The chain recombines TRBV27 with TRBJ2-1; D is perhaps TRBD1 (6 bases). The CDR3 sequence is 17 residues long. With 3 bases removed from V and 5 bases from J, the gap between germline ends came to 20 bases. From germline, CDR1 is MNHEY and CDR2 SMNVEV (reference sequence). The CDR3 reads CASSFSPGQGPDNEQFF. CDR3 coding DNA: TGTGCCAGCAGTTTCTCCCCCGGGCAGGGGCCAGACAATGAGCAGTTCTTC.

This chain connects TRBV30 to TRBJ1-6, with TRBD1 matching 7 bases. The CDR3 has 15 residues. V shed 3 bases, J shed 8 bases, and the junction held 10 bases outside the gene matches. Germline V gene lookup returns CDR1 GTSNPN and CDR2 SVGIG (reference sequence). CDR3 loop: CAWSRQGLSDSPLHF. For the CDR3, the DNA is TGTGCCTGGAGCCGACAGGGACTTTCGGATTCACCCCTCCACTTT.

Here the CDR3 DNA reads TGTGCCAGCAGCGGAGGACCCGGGAGGGACACTGAAGCTTTCTTT. Translating gives CASSGGPGRDTEAFF. This chain links TRBV7-9 with TRBJ1-1; no firm D call. This CDR3 region has 15 residues. Germline values: CDR1 SEHNR, CDR2 FQNEAQ (reference sequence). V gave up 5 bases and J gave up 3 bases, with 16 bases separating them.

J is TRBJ1-1 and V is TRBV27; 7 nucleotides agree with TRBD1. The CDR3 totals 16 residues. Per germline, CDR1 MNHEY and CDR2 SMNVEV (reference sequence). The J segment lost 1 base and the V segment lost 6 bases, leaving 11 bases of the junction unmatched. CDR3 in DNA: TGTGCCAGCAGCCCCGAGGGGGCGGGGTGGAACACTGAAGCTTTCTTT. Protein product: CASSPEGAGWNTEAFF.

The chain employs TRBV5-1 and TRBJ2-5; 10 bases agree with TRBD1. This CDR3 spans 15 amino acids. The germline V gene has CDR1 SGHRS and CDR2 YFSETQ. V was clipped by 0 bases and J by 4 bases; unmatched bases: 3. CDR3 sequence: CASSLEGQGTETQYF. The CDR3 DNA follows: TGCGCCAGCAGCTTGGAGGGACAGGGGACAGAGACCCAGTACTTC.